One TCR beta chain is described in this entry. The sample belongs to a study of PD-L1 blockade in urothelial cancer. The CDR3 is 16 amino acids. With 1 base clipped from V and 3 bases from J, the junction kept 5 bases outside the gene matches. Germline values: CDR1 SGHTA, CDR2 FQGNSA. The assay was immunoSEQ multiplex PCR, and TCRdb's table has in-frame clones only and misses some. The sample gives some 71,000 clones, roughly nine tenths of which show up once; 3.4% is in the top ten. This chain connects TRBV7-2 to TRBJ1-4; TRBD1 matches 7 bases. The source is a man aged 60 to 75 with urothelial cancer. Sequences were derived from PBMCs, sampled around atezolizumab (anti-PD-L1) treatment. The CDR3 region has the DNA TGTGCCAGCAGCTTAGAGGGGGCAGGGGCTAATGAAAAACTGTTTTTT. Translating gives CASSLEGAGANEKLFF.